This record covers a single TCR beta chain. Its target is unknown. This entry is derived from a study of cytomegalovirus exposure and HLA in healthy donors. Study-level points and caveats: Presence/absence analyses treated sequencing depth as roughly uniform across donors.

This CDR3 contains 14 residues. The V and J ends lost 8 bases and 3 bases respectively, with 14 bases between them. The germline gives CDR1 MDHEN, CDR2 SYDVKM. PCR primers comprised 60 Vbeta and 13 Jbeta primers. Profiled with immunoSEQ multiplex PCR; TCRdb holds only in-frame clones, not every one. The data show around 100,000 clones, 75% seen once. The chain is built from TRBV28 and TRBJ1-3; D remains ambiguous. This clonotype was obtained from a man aged 45-60 years in good health and CMV-seronegative. Material: PBMCs. The CDR3 DNA reads TGTGCCAGCGCGACGCCCGGGTATGGAAACACCATATATTTT. Its protein product is CASATPGYGNTIYF.